The T cell receptor beta chain described here comes from a study of cytomegalovirus exposure and HLA in healthy donors. Whole-study findings and limits: It was confirmed in vitro that a few of the CMV-associated chains were specific for CMV antigens.

TCRdb's copy holds only in-frame clones and misses some; the assay was immunoSEQ multiplex PCR. The sample records approximately 230,000 clones, about 90% being singletons. V gave up 5 bases and J gave up 5 bases, with 9 bases separating them. This CDR3 has 12 amino acids. Germline values: CDR1 LNHNV, CDR2 YYDKDF (reference sequence). A word on this clone: Its antigen is not identified.

This receptor was obtained from a man between 18 and 29 years old in good health and CMV-seropositive. The sequencing input was PBMCs. The chain couples TRBV15 to TRBJ1-2; D is unresolved. The CDR3 region has the DNA TGTGCCACCAGCGGGAGCGGTTATGGCTACACCTTC. Protein sequence: CATSGSGYGYTF.